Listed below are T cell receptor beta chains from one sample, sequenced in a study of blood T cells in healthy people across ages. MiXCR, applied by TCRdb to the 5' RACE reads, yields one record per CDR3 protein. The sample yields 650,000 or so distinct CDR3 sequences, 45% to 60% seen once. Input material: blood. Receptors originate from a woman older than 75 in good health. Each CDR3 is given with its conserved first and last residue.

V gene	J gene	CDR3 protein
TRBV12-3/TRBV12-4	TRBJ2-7	CASTRTASYEQYF
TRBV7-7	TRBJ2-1	CASSPERHDEQFF
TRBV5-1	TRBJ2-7	CASSFLAEYEQYF
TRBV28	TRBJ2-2	CASSSRDRGNTGELFF
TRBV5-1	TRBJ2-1	CASSLVSAGGSNEQFF
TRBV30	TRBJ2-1	CAWSTGLAGGEQFF
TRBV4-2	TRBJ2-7	CASRQGSGGIYEQYF
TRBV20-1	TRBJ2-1	CSARGLAGWYEQFF
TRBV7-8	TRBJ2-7	CASSLDQPYEQYF
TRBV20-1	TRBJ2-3	CSAGASVGTDTQYF
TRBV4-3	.	CASSQVGGITYEQYF
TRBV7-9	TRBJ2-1	CASSLGTREQFF
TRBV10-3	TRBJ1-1	CAISKDRGSAEAFF
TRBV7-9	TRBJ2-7	CASSLYGGFYEQYF
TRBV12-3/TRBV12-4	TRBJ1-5	CASSGRMYSNQPQHF
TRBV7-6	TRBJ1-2	CASSLQRTEGYTF
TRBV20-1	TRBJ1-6	CSGRTGNSPLHF
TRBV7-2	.	CASSLGGTQYF
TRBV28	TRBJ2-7	CASTNDRVGNNEQYF
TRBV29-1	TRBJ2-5	CSVAATYQETQYF
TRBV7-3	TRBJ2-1	CASSLSPSGYNEQFF
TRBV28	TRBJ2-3	CASSLIKGGLSTDTQYF
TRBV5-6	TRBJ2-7	CASFSFPGGLDEQYF
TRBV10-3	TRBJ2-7	CAISEGVGNYEQYF
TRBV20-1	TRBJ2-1	CSARGVTNEQFF